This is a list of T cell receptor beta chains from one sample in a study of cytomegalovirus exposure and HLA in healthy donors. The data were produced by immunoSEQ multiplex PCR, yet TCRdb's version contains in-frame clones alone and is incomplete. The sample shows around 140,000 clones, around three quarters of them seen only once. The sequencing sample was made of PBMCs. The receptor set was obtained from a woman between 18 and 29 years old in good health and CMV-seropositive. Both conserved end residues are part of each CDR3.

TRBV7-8 CASSLGQKNIQYF
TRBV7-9 CASSLVLAGGTSYEQYF
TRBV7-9 CASSLEGGRIYGYTF
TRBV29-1 CSVGDRGRNEKLFF
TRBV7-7 CASSLGTGLETQYF
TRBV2 CASSGGRGETQYF
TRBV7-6 CASSQSSGGTYEQYF
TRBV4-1 CASSHPGGLGNTIYF
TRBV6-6 CASSPVGTVNYGYTF
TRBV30 CAWSPVRGRSGEQFF
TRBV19 CASRQDRATNEKLFF
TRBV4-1 CASSQTGTGWEKLFF
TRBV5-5 CASSFGGEVTQYF
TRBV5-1 CASSFDRGTEAFF
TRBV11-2 CASSPTSGSSYEQYF
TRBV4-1 CASNDRVITYNEQFF
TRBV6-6 CASSSGQGLIETQYF
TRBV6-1 CATSPGITNYGYTF
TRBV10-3 CAISMGQERNQPQHF
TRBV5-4 CASSVPGIMNTEAFF
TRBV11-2 CASSSGGTGGYTGELFF
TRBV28 CASRTQGRSPLHF
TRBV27 CASSLRGGTSGGTTDTQYF
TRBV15 CATSRDARSGPGANVLTF
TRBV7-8 CASSLVRGTDTIYF
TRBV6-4 CASSDPAGCPKPQHF
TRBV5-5 CASSLVRGLATDTQYF
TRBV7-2 CASSLEPASSGANVLTF
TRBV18 CASSQTGALNTEAFF
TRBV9 CASSPVQGLSYEQYF
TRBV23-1 CASSQAPGQGGYTF
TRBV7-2 CASAREVGYNEQFF
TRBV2 CASSGDRVDNEQFF
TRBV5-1 CASSLGGARGIKGPYGYTF
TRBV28 CASSPQTGDGYTF
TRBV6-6 CASSYGQVYGYTF
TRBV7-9 CASSLGLGKSETQYF
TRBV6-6 CASSGSEGANQPQHF
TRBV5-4 CASSLDRGLDGYTF
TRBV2 CASTLDGGGNGYTF
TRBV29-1 CSVQSRTGTANSPLHF
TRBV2 CASSESQRTIYF
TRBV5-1 CASSLGQVTDTQYF
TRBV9 CASSPGTASYEQYF
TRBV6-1 CAASGGFGNSPLHF
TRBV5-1 CASSLEGAGELFF
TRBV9 CASSVGGGGSYNEQFF
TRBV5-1 CASSLGGGTPQHF
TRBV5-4 CASSYLAENIQYF
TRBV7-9 CSSSWGRTGSSAGELFF
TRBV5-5 CASSFSRDILAKNIQYF
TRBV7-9 CASSTGLNTEAFF
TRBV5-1 CASSHRPGTGLGEGYVYTF
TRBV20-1 CSASEWEQYF